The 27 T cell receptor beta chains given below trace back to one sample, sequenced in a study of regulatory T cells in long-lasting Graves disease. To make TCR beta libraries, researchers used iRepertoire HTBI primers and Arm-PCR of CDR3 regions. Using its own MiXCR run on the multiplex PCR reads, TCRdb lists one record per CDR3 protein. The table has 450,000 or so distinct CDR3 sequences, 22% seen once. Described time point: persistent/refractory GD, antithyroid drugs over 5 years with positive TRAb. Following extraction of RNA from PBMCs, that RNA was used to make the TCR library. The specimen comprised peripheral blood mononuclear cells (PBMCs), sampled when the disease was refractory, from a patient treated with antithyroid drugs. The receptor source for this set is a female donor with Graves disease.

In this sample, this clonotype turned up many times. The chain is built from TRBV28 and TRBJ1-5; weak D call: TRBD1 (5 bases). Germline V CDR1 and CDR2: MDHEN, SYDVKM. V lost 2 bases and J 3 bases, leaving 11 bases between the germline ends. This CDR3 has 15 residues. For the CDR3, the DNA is TGTGCCAGCAGTTTACCAGGGATAGACAATCAGCCCCAGCATTTT. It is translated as CASSLPGIDNQPQHF.

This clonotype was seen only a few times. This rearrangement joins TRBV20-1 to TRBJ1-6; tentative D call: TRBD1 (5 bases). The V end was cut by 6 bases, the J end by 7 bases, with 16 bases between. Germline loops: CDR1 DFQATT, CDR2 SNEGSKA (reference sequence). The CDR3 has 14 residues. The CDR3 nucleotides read TGCAGTGCGCTCCCCGACAGACCAAATTCACCCCTCCACTTT. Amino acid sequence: CSALPDRPNSPLHF.

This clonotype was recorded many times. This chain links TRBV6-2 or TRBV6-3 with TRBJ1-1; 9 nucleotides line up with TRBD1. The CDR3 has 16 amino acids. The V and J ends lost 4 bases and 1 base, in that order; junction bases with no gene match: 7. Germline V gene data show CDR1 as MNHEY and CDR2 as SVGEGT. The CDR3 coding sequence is TGTGCCAGCAGTTGGACAGGGGTGGATGGGAACACTGAAGCTTTCTTT. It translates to CASSWTGVDGNTEAFF.

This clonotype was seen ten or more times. CDR3 sequence (DNA): TGTGCCAGCATCAATCCCCTGGGACAGGGTCTCCTCAGGCCTGAAGCTTTCTTT. It codes for CASINPLGQGLLRPEAFF. The chain is built from TRBV12-3 or TRBV12-4 and TRBJ1-1; 9 bases are a match to TRBD1. There are 18 residues in the CDR3. After removal of 7 bases from V and 6 bases from J, the junction contained 21 bases not matched to a gene.

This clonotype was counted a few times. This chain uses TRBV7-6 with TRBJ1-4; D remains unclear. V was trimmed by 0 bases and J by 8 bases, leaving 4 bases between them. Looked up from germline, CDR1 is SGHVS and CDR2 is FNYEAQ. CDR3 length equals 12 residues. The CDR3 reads CASSLASEKLFF. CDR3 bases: TGTGCCAGCAGCTTAGCGAGCGAAAAACTGTTTTTT.

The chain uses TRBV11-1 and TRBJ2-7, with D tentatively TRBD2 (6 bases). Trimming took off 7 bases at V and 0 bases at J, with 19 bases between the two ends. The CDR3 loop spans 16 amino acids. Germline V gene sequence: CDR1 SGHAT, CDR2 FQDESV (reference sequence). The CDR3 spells CASTPGTLTSSYEQYF. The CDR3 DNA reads TGTGCCAGCACCCCCGGGACTTTGACTAGCTCCTACGAGCAGTACTTC.

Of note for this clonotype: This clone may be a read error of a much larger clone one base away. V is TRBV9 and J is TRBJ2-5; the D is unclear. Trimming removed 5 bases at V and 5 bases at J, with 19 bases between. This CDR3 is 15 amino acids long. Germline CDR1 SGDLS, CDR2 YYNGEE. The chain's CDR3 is CASSYQTRNFETQYF. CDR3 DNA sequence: TGTGCCAGCAGTTATCAGACAAGGAATTTTGAGACCCAGTACTTC.

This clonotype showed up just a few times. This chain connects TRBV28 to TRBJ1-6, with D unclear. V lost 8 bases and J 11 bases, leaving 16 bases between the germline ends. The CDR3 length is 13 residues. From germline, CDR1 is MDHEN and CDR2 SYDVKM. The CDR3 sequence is CASEQGTWAPLHF. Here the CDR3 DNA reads TGTGCCAGCGAGCAAGGTACCTGGGCACCCCTCCACTTT.

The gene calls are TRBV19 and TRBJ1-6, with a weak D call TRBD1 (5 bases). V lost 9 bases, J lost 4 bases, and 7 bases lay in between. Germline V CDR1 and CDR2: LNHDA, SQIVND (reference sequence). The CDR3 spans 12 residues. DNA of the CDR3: TGTGCCAGCACAGGATATAATTCACCCCTCCACTTT. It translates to CASTGYNSPLHF.

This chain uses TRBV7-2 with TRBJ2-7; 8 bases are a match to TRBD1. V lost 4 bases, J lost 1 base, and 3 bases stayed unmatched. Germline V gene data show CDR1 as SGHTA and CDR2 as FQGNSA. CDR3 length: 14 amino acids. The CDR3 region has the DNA TGTGCCAGCAGCTACAGGGGGACTTCCTACGAGCAGTACTTC. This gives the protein CASSYRGTSYEQYF.

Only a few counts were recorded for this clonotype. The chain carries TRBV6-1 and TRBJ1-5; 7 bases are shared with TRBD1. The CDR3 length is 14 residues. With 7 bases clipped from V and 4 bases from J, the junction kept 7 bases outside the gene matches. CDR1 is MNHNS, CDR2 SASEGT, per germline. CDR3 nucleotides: TGTGCCAGCATTCCGGGACAGACGAATCAGCCCCAGCATTTT. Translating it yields CASIPGQTNQPQHF.

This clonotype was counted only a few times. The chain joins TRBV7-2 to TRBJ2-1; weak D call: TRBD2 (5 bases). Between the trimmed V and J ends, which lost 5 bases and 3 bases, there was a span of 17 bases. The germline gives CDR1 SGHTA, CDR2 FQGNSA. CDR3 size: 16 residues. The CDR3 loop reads CASSLQIGLDYNEQFF. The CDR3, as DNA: TGTGCCAGCAGCCTCCAGATCGGACTGGACTACAATGAGCAGTTCTTC. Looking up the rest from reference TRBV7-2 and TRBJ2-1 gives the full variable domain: GAGVSQSPSNKVTEKGKDVELRCDPISGHTALYWYRQSLGQGLEFLIYFQGNSAPDKSGLPSDRFSAERTGGSVSTLTIQRTQQEDSAVYLCASSLQIGLDYNEQFFGPGTRLTVL.

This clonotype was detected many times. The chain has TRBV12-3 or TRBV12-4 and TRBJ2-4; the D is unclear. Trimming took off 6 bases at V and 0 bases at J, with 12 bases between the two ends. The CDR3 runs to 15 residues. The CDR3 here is CASSPSGGAKNIQYF. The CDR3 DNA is TGTGCCAGCAGCCCTTCGGGTGGAGCCAAAAACATTCAGTACTTC.

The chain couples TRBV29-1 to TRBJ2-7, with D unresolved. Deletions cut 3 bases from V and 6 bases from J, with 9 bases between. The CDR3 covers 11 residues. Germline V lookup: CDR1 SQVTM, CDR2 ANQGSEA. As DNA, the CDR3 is TGCAGCGTTGAGTCCGGGTTCGAGCAGTACTTC. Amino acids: CSVESGFEQYF.

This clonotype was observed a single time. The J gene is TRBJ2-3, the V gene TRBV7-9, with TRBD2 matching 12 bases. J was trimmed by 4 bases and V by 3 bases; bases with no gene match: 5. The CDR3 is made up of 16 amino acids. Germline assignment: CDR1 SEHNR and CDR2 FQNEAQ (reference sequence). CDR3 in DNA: TGTGCCAGCAGCTTGCCGACTAGCGGGGGTGCAGATACGCAGTATTTT. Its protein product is CASSLPTSGGADTQYF. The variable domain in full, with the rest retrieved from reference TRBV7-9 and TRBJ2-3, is DTGVSQNPRHKITKRGQNVTFRCDPISEHNRLYWYRQTLGQGPEFLTYFQNEAQLEKSRLLSDRFSAERPKGSFSTLEIQRTEQGDSAMYLCASSLPTSGGADTQYFGPGTRLTVL.

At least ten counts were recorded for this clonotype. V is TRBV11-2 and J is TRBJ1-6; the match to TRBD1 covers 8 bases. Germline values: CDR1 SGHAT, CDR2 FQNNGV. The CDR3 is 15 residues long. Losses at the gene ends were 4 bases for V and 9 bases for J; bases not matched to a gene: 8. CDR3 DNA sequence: TGTGCCAGCAGCTCGACAGGGGCACCGAGTTCACCCCTCCACTTT. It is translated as CASSSTGAPSSPLHF.

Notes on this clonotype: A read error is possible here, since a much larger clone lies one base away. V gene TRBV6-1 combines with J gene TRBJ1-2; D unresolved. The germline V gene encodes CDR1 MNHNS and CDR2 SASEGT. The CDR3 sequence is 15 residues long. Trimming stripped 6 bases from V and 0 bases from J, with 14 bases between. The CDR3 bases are TGTGCCAGCAGAGTAGATAGTCAAGCTAACTATGGCTACACCTTC. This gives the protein CASRVDSQANYGYTF.

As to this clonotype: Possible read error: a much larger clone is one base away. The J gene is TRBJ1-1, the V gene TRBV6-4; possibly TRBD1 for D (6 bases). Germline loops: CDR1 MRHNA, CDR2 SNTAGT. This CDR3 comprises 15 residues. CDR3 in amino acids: CASSYSAQGYAEAFF. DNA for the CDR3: TGTGCCAGCAGTTACTCAGCCCAGGGGTACGCTGAAGCTTTCTTT.

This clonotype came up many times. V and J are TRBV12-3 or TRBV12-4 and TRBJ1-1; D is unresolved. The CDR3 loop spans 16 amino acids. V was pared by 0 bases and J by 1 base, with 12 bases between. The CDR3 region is CASSLAIQRRNTEAFF. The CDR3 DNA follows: TGTGCCAGCAGTTTAGCAATTCAGCGAAGGAACACTGAAGCTTTCTTT.

The CDR3 loop reads CASSYTGSSYNEQFF. The CDR3 DNA reads TGTGCCAGCAGCTACACAGGGAGCTCCTACAATGAGCAGTTCTTC. The chain uses TRBV7-2 and TRBJ2-1; tentatively, D is TRBD1 (6 bases). Germline-derived CDR1 and CDR2 are SGHTA and FQGNSA. The V and J ends lost 4 bases and 0 bases respectively, with 10 bases between them. The CDR3 has 15 residues.

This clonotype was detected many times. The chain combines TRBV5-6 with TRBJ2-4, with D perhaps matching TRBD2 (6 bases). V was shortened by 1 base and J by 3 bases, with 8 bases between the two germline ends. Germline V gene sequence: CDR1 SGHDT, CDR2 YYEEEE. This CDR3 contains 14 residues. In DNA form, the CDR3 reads TGTGCCAGCAGCTTGCTGGGAGGCAAAAACATTCAGTACTTC. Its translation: CASSLLGGKNIQYF.

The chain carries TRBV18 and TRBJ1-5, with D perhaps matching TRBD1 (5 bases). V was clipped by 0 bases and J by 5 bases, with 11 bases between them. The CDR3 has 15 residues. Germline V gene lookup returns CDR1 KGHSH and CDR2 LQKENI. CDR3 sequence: CASSPPSVRDQPQHF. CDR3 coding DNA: TGTGCCAGCTCACCACCGTCGGTCAGGGATCAGCCCCAGCATTTT.

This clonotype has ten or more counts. CDR3 residues: CASSAQGRDTEAFF. Here the CDR3 DNA reads TGTGCCAGCAGTGCTCAGGGCCGGGACACTGAAGCTTTCTTT. The V call is TRBV12-3 or TRBV12-4, the J call TRBJ1-1; D is perhaps TRBD1 (5 bases). This CDR3 is built from 14 residues. V gave up 5 bases and J gave up 3 bases, with 13 bases separating them.

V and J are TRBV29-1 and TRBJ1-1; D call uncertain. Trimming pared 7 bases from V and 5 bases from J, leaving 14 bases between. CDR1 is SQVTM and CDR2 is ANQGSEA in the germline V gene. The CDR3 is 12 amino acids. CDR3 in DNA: TGCAGCGCCGGGTCCTTGAGTACTGAAGCTTTCTTT. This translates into CSAGSLSTEAFF.

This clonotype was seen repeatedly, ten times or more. The CDR3 loop is CASSVLKNTEAFF. The CDR3 region has the DNA TGTGCCAGCAGTGTCCTCAAGAACACTGAAGCTTTCTTT. V and J are TRBV25-1 and TRBJ1-1; D unclear. The V gene's germline CDR1 is MGHDK and CDR2 SYGVNS. The CDR3 extends over 13 amino acids. V gave up 4 bases and J gave up 1 base, with 7 bases separating them.

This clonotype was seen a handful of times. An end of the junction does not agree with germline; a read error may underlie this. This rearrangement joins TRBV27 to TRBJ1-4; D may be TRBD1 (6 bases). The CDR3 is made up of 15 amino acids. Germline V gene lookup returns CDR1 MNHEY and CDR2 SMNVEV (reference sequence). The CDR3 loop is CAPGGPGQHNEKLLF. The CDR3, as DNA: TGTGCCCCCGGAGGCCCGGGACAACATAATGAAAAACTGCTTTTT.

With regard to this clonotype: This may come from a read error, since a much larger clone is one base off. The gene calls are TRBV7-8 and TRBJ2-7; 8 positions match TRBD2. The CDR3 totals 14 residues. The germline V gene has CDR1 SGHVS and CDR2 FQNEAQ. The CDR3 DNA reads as TGTGCCAGCAGCGTCGCTAGCGGGCAGTACGAGCAGTGCTTC. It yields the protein CASSVASGQYEQCF. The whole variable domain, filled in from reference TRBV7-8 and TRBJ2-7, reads GAGVSQSPRYKVAKRGQDVALRCDPISGHVSLFWYQQALGQGPEFLTYFQNEAQLDKSGLPSDRFFAERPEGSVSTLKIQRTQQEDSAVYLCASSVASGQYEQCFGPGTRLTVT.